This T cell receptor beta chain was observed in a study of blood T cells in healthy people across ages. There are 15 residues in the CDR3. V shed 6 bases, J shed 4 bases, and the junction held 12 bases outside the gene matches. Looked up from germline, CDR1 is DFQATT and CDR2 is SNEGSKA (reference sequence). The use of a sample-barcoded 5' primer and a J-beta primer mix characterized a second PCR of roughly 7 to 12 cycles. Each CDR3 protein is one row after TCRdb ran MiXCR on the 5' RACE reads. The sample yields hundreds of thousands of distinct CDR3 sequences, around 52% seen once. This chain joins TRBV20-1 and TRBJ1-2; 9 bases line up with TRBD1. The sequenced sample consisted of blood. This receptor was taken from an elderly woman in good health. As DNA, the CDR3 is TGCAGTGCCTTACAGGGACAGGGAAACGCCTATGGCTACACCTTC. Protein: CSALQGQGNAYGYTF.